The rows below give T cell receptor beta chains drawn from one sample of a study of blood T cells in healthy people across ages. TCRdb re-called the 5' RACE reads through MiXCR, storing one row per CDR3 protein. Of roughly 1,500,000 distinct CDR3 sequences listed, around 42% are singletons. The sequenced sample was blood. These receptor sequences come from a woman aged 18-29 years in good health. CDR3s include the opening cysteine and the closing phenylalanine or tryptophan. The order of the fields is clone size, J gene, D gene, V gene, CDR3 DNA, CDR3 protein. A D gene is named only where the DNA matches it firmly. The size of a clone is reported for some rows only, either as once, few or many, or as a class for expanded clones.

abundance: few; j_gene: TRBJ2-1; d_gene: TRBD2; v_gene: TRBV18; CDR3nt: TGTGCCAGCTCACAATACGGAGGCGGGGGCAATGAGCAGTTCTTC; CDR3aa: CASSQYGGGGNEQFF
abundance: .; j_gene: TRBJ2-5; d_gene: .; v_gene: TRBV25-1; CDR3nt: TGTGTCAGCAGTGCACGGCCCTACCAAGAGACCCAGTACTTC; CDR3aa: CVSSARPYQETQYF
abundance: .; j_gene: TRBJ2-7; d_gene: .; v_gene: TRBV7-2; CDR3nt: TGTGCCAGCAGCTTAGGCCCTCTCTCGGGGGAGCAGTACTTC; CDR3aa: CASSLGPLSGEQYF
abundance: .; j_gene: TRBJ2-1; d_gene: .; v_gene: TRBV20-1; CDR3nt: TGCAGTGCCCGAAATAGCTCCTACAATGAGCAGTTCTTC; CDR3aa: CSARNSSYNEQFF
abundance: .; j_gene: TRBJ1-2; d_gene: .; v_gene: TRBV7-9; CDR3nt: TGTGCCAGCAGCTTAGCCCAGGGGACGACCTATGGCTACACCTTC; CDR3aa: CASSLAQGTTYGYTF
abundance: .; j_gene: TRBJ2-1; d_gene: .; v_gene: TRBV11-1; CDR3nt: TGTGCCAGCAGCTTAGCCGTCAGAGCCTCGACGGGTTACGAGCAGTTCTTC; CDR3aa: CASSLAVRASTGYEQFF
abundance: .; j_gene: TRBJ1-6; d_gene: .; v_gene: TRBV21-1; CDR3nt: TGTGCCAGCAGCAAATTACGGCGGTTACGGTATAATTCACCCCTCCACTTT; CDR3aa: CASSKLRRLRYNSPLHF
abundance: .; j_gene: TRBJ2-2; d_gene: .; v_gene: TRBV20-1; CDR3nt: TGCAGTGTCCTACAGGGGAACACCGGGGAGCTGTTTTTT; CDR3aa: CSVLQGNTGELFF
abundance: .; j_gene: TRBJ2-7; d_gene: TRBD1; v_gene: TRBV7-9; CDR3nt: TGTGCCAGCAGCTTAACGGACAGGGACTACGAGCAGTACTTC; CDR3aa: CASSLTDRDYEQYF
abundance: .; j_gene: TRBJ2-3; d_gene: TRBD2; v_gene: TRBV12-3/TRBV12-4; CDR3nt: TGTGCCAGCAGTTTTCAGGGACTAGCGGCAGATACGCAGTATTTT; CDR3aa: CASSFQGLAADTQYF
abundance: .; j_gene: TRBJ1-2; d_gene: .; v_gene: TRBV9; CDR3nt: TGTGCCAGCAGCCCTTCCTCCGGGACGGCCATCTCCTATGGCTACACCTTC; CDR3aa: CASSPSSGTAISYGYTF
abundance: .; j_gene: TRBJ1-6; d_gene: TRBD1; v_gene: TRBV5-1; CDR3nt: TGCGCCAGCAGCTTGGAACCGGGACAGGCGCAGGGGAATTCACCCCTCCACTTT; CDR3aa: CASSLEPGQAQGNSPLHF
abundance: few; j_gene: TRBJ1-5; d_gene: TRBD1; v_gene: TRBV12-3/TRBV12-4; CDR3nt: TGTGCCAGCAGTTACGGGACAGGGGACAATCAGCCCCAGCATTTT; CDR3aa: CASSYGTGDNQPQHF
abundance: .; j_gene: TRBJ1-4; d_gene: .; v_gene: TRBV20-1; CDR3nt: TGCAGTGCTAGATCCTGGACGGGTGAAAAACTGTTTTTT; CDR3aa: CSARSWTGEKLFF
abundance: .; j_gene: TRBJ1-5; d_gene: .; v_gene: TRBV6-2/TRBV6-3; CDR3nt: TGTGCCAGCACCCCCGTTACTAGGGGAGGCAGCAATCAGCCCCAGCATTTT; CDR3aa: CASTPVTRGGSNQPQHF
abundance: .; j_gene: TRBJ1-2; d_gene: TRBD1; v_gene: TRBV6-1; CDR3nt: TGTGCCAGCAGTGCTCCCGGGACAGGGGGAGTTAAGTATGGCTACACCTTC; CDR3aa: CASSAPGTGGVKYGYTF
abundance: .; j_gene: TRBJ2-1; d_gene: .; v_gene: TRBV7-2; CDR3nt: TGTGCCAGCGGCCGCAAGGAGTACAATGAGCAGTTCTTC; CDR3aa: CASGRKEYNEQFF
abundance: .; j_gene: TRBJ1-2; d_gene: .; v_gene: TRBV28; CDR3nt: TGTGCCAGCAGTTTATCCAGCGGGGCTCAGGGCAACGGCTACACCTTC; CDR3aa: CASSLSSGAQGNGYTF
abundance: .; j_gene: TRBJ2-1; d_gene: .; v_gene: TRBV4-1; CDR3nt: TGCTCCAGCAGCCAGGGCCAGGGGGGGAAGTACAATGAGCAGTTCTTC; CDR3aa: CSSSQGQGGKYNEQFF
abundance: few; j_gene: TRBJ1-2; d_gene: .; v_gene: TRBV27; CDR3nt: TGTGCCAGCAGTTTCCTGGGGGGACTCCCCTATGGCTACACCTTC; CDR3aa: CASSFLGGLPYGYTF
abundance: few; j_gene: TRBJ1-5; d_gene: .; v_gene: TRBV6-6; CDR3nt: TGTGCCAGCAGCCCCGGGACACCGGCGAGCAATCAGCCCCAGCATTTT; CDR3aa: CASSPGTPASNQPQHF
abundance: .; j_gene: TRBJ2-1; d_gene: TRBD2; v_gene: TRBV28; CDR3nt: TGTGCCAGCAGTATATTAGCGGGGGGCCTACTCCATGAGCAGTTCTTC; CDR3aa: CASSILAGGLLHEQFF